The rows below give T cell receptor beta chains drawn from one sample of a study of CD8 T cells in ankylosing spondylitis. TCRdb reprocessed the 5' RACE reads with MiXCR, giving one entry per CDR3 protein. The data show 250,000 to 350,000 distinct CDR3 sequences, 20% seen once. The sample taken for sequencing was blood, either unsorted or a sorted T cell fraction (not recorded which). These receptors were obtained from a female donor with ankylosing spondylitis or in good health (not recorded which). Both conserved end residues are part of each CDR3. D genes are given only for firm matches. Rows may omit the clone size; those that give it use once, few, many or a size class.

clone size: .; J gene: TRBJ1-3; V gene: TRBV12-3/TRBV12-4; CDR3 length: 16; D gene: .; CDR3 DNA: TGTGCCAGCAGCCCCTCGGGGGGCTTAGGAGGAAACACCATATATTTT; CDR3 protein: CASSPSGGLGGNTIYF
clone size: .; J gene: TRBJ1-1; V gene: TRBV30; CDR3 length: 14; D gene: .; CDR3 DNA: TGTGCCTGGAGTGTAGGGCACATGAACACTGAAGCTTTCTTT; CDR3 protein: CAWSVGHMNTEAFF
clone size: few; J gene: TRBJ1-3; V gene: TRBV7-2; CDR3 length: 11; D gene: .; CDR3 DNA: TGTGCCAGCAGCTTAGAACACACCATATATTTT; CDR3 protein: CASSLEHTIYF
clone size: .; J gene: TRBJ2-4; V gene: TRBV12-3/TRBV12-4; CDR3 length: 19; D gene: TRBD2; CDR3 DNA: TGTGCCAGCAGTTTACCACGACTCGCTAGCGGAGTCGCCAAAAACATTCAGTACTTC; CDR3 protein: CASSLPRLASGVAKNIQYF
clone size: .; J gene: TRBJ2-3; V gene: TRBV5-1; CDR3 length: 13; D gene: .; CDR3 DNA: TGCGCCAGCAGATCCAGCGGTACAGATACGCAGTATTTT; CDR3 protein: CASRSSGTDTQYF
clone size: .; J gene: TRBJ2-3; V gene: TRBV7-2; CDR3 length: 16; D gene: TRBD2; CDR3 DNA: TGTGCCAGCAGCCCAAAACTAGCGGGAGTAAAAGATACGCAGTATTTT; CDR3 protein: CASSPKLAGVKDTQYF
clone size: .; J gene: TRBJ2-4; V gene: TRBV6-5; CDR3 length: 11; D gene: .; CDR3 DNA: TGTGCCAGCAAGAGGGAAAACATTCAGTACTTC; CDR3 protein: CASKRENIQYF
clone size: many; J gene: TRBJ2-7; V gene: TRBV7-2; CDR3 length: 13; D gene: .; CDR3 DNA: TGTGCCAGCAGCTTTGGCGGGCCCTACGAGCAGTACTTC; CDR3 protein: CASSFGGPYEQYF
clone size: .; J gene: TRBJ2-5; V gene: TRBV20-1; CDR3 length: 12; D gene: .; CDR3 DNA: TGCAGTGCGGAGACCCTCAGGGAGACCCAGTACTTC; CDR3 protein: CSAETLRETQYF
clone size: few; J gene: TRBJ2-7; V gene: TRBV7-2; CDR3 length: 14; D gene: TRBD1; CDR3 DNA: TGTGCCAGCAGCTCCTACAGGGGTAACTACGAGCAGTACTTC; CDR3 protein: CASSSYRGNYEQYF
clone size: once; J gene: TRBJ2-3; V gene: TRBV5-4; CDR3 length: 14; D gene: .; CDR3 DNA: TGTGCCAGCAGACCTGGGGGCGCGTTGGATACGCAGTATTTT; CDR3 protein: CASRPGGALDTQYF
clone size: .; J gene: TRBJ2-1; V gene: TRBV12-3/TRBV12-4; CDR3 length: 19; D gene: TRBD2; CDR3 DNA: TGTGCCAGCAGTCCGACTAGCGGGACAATGCGAAGCTCCTACAATGAGCAGTTCTTC; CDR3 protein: CASSPTSGTMRSSYNEQFF
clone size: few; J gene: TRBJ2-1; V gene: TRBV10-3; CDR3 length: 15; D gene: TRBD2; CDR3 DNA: TGTGCCATGTCCCCGACTAGCGGAGTTTACAATGAGCAGTTCTTC; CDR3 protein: CAMSPTSGVYNEQFF
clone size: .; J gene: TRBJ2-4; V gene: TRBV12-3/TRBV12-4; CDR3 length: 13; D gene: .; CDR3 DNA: TGTGCCAGCAGTCCCCCCGTTGGCAACATTCAGTACTTC; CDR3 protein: CASSPPVGNIQYF
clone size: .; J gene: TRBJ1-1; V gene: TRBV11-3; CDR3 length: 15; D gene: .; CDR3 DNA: TGTGCCAGCAGCTCCTTCGAGGAGGTGAACACTGAAGCTTTCTTT; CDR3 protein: CASSSFEEVNTEAFF
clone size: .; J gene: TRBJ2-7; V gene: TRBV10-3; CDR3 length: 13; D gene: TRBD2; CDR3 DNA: TGTGCCACGAAGCGGGAGGCCAACTACGAGCAGTACTTC; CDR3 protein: CATKREANYEQYF
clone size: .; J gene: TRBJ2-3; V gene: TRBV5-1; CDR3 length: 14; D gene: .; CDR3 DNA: TGCGCCAGCAGCTATTCGACTAGTACAGATACGCAGTATTTT; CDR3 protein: CASSYSTSTDTQYF
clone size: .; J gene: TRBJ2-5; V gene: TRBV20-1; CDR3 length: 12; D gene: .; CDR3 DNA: TGCAGTGCTCCCCGCCTTAAAGAGACCCAGTACTTC; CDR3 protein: CSAPRLKETQYF
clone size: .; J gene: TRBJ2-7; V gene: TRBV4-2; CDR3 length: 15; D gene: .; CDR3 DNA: TGTGCCAGCAGCCAAGTTGGTGGGAGGCTGGGCGAGCAGTACTTC; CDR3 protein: CASSQVGGRLGEQYF
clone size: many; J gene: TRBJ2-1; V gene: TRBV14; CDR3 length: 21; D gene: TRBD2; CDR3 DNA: TGTGCCAGCAGCCAAGATCTCCCGGGACTAGTTGAAGCATGGGTATACAATGAGCAGTTCTTC; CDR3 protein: CASSQDLPGLVEAWVYNEQFF
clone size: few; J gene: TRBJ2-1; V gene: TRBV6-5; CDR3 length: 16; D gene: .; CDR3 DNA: TGTGCCAGCAGTTACCGTTCGACCCCCAGGATGAGGGAGCAGTTCTTC; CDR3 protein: CASSYRSTPRMREQFF
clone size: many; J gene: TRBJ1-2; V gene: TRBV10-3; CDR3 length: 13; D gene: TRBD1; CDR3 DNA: TGTGCCACCCGGGAACAGGGGACCTATGGCTACACCTTC; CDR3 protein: CATREQGTYGYTF
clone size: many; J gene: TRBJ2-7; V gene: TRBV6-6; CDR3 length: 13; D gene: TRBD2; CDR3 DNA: TGTGCCAGCAGTTACTCGACTAGCGGAGGGGAGTACTTC; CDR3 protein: CASSYSTSGGEYF
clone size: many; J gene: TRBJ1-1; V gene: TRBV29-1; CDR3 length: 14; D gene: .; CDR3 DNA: TGCAGCGTTGAAGGTCAGACAGTGAACACTGAAGCTTTCTTT; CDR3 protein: CSVEGQTVNTEAFF
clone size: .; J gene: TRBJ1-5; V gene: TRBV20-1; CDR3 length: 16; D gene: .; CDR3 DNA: TGCAGTGCTAGAGATCTGGGGGGGGCGCCGGATCAGCCCCAGCATTTT; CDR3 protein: CSARDLGGAPDQPQHF
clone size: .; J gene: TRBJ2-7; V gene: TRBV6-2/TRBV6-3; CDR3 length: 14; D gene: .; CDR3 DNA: TGTGCCAGCAGTTACGGGACAAGTCCCTACGAGCAGTACTTC; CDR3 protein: CASSYGTSPYEQYF
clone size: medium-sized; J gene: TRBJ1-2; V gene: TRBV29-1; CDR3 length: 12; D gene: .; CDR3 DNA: TGCAGCGTTGAGGAGTCTAACTATGGCTACACCTTC; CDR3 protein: CSVEESNYGYTF
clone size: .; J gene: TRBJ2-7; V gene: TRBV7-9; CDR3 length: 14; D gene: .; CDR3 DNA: TGTGCCAGCAGCTACTTAGCGATCCCCTACGAGCAGTACTTC; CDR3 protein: CASSYLAIPYEQYF